The text below deals with one TCR beta chain. Its antigen is currently unknown. A junction end diverges from the germline sequence, so it may reflect a read error. The CDR3 runs to 15 residues. Germline lookup yields CDR1 MNHEY and CDR2 SMNVEV (reference sequence). The record originates from a study of cytomegalovirus exposure and HLA in healthy donors. Whole-study results and caveats: Later analysis associated a missense DCLRE1C variant with TCR beta V- and J-gene trimming.

With 60 Vbeta and 13 Jbeta primers, the PCR was carried out. Clones were sequenced by immunoSEQ multiplex PCR, and TCRdb holds only the in-frame ones, with some missing. The table has around 170,000 clones, approximately 80% seen once; the top ten hold about 2.6%. The source is a woman between 50 and 59 years old in good health and CMV-seropositive. Sequences were obtained from PBMCs. This chain connects TRBV27 to TRBJ2-2; tentative D call: TRBD2 (5 bases). The CDR3 nucleotides are TGTGCCAGCAGTTTTATGCGGATAGAACACCGGGGAGCTGTTTTT. The encoded protein is CASSFMRIEHRGAVF.